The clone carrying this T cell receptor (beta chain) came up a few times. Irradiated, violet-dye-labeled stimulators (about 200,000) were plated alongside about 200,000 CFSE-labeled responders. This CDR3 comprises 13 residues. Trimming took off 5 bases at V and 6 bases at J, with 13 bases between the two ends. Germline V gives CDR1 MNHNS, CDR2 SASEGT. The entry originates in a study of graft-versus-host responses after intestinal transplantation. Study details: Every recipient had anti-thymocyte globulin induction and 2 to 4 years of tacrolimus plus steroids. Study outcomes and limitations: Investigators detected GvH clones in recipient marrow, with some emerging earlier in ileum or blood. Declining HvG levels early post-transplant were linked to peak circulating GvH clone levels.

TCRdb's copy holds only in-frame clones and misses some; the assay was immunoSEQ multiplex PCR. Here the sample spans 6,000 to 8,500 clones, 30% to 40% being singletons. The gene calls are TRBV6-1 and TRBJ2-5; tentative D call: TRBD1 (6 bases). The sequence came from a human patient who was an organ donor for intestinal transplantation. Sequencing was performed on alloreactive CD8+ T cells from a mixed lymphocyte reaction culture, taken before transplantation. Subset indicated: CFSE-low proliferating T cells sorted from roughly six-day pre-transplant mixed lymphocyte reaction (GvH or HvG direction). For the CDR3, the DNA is TGTGCCAGCAGTTATGTGACAGGAAAGACCCAGTACTTC. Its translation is CASSYVTGKTQYF.